This T cell receptor (beta chain) was obtained from a study of T cell repertoires in cytomegalovirus infection. V shed 3 bases and J 0 bases; nucleotides not matched to a gene: 4. The CDR3 runs 14 residues. Germline V gene sequence: CDR1 SQVTM, CDR2 ANQGSEA. This clonotype was recorded a few times. Its specificity is unknown. TCRdb analysed the reads with MiXCR anew, one entry per CDR3 protein. In the table there are approximately 120,000 distinct CDR3 sequences, approximately 30% of which are singletons. This TCR came from a human donor in good health (CMV status not recorded). Some clones in this sample may be carry-over from other donors' samples. The chain couples TRBV29-1 to TRBJ1-1, with TRBD1 identical over 7 bases. The material sequenced was CD8+ T cells from cultured PBMCs, taken from culture after CMV antigen stimulation. The DNA of the CDR3 is TGCAGCGTTGAGCAGGGGGGTGTGAACACTGAAGCTTTCTTT. Translation: CSVEQGGVNTEAFF. The whole variable domain, remainder taken from reference TRBV29-1 and TRBJ1-1, is SAVISQKPSRDICQRGTSLTIQCQVDSQVTMMFWYRQQPGQSLTLIATANQGSEATYESGFVIDKFPISRPNLTFSTLTVSNMSPEDSSIYLCSVEQGGVNTEAFFGQGTRLTVV.